These 9 T cell receptor beta chains came from one sample sequenced in a study of T cell responses to AZD1222 COVID-19 vaccine. Here immunoSEQ multiplex PCR was the method, and the copy in TCRdb shows in-frame clones only, minus some. The table records 110,000 or so clones, around 87% of them present only once. Sequencing was performed on peripheral blood, taken on day 0 of AZD1222 vaccination. Receptors originate from an adult in good health.

The V call is TRBV6-6, the J call TRBJ1-2, with 7 bases identical to TRBD1. Losses at the gene ends were 5 bases for V and 2 bases for J; bases not matched to a gene: 8. The CDR3 extends over 15 amino acids. CDR1 and CDR2 from the germline V gene are MNHNY and SVGAGI (reference sequence). The CDR3 is CASSPNRGLNYGYTF. CDR3 nucleotide sequence: TGTGCCAGCAGTCCAAACAGGGGACTAAACTATGGCTACACCTTC.

This sequence joins TRBV2 and TRBJ2-1; 10 bases map to TRBD2. The CDR3 sequence is 16 residues long. Looked up from germline, CDR1 is SNHLY and CDR2 is FYNNEI. With V trimmed by 4 bases and J by 7 bases, 10 bases remained unmatched. This chain's CDR3 is CASSVGLAGVGNEQFF. The CDR3 coding sequence is TGTGCCAGCAGTGTTGGTCTAGCGGGAGTGGGGAATGAGCAGTTCTTC.

The chain couples TRBV6-5 to TRBJ1-2; 9 bases are a match to TRBD1. The length of the CDR3 is 14 residues. Germline V gives CDR1 MNHEY, CDR2 SVGAGI. V lost 6 bases to trimming and J lost 5 bases; unmatched junction nucleotides: 7. The CDR3 region is CASSTGGIPYGYTF. CDR3 DNA: TGTGCCAGCAGCACAGGGGGCATCCCTTATGGCTACACCTTC.

V usage is TRBV23-1 and J usage is TRBJ2-7; 10 nucleotides agree with TRBD1. TRBV23-1 is identified as an open reading frame with a role that is uncertain. V was clipped by 2 bases and J by 6 bases; unmatched bases: 7. CDR3 length: 15 residues. This chain's CDR3 is CASSQARDRGREQYF. The CDR3 nucleotides read TGCGCCAGCAGTCAAGCTCGAGACAGGGGGCGCGAGCAGTACTTC.

The chain carries TRBV3-1 (or the pseudogene TRBV3-2) and TRBJ1-4; 11 nucleotides align to TRBD1. V lost 4 bases to trimming and J lost 8 bases; unmatched junction nucleotides: 9. In germline, CDR1 is LGHDT, CDR2 YNNKEL (reference sequence). The CDR3 has 16 amino acids. CDR3 in DNA: TGTGCCAGCAGCCGCGAGCCGGGACAGGGGGGGGAAAAACTGTTTTTT. Residues: CASSREPGQGGEKLFF.

The rearrangement links TRBV20-1 to TRBJ2-2; D uncertain. There are 12 residues in the CDR3. Germline CDR1 and CDR2: DFQATT and SNEGSKA (reference sequence). V shed 3 bases and J shed 3 bases, with 5 bases lying between them. The CDR3, as DNA: TGCAGTGCTAGTATAGACACCGGGGAGCTGTTTTTT. Translated, it gives CSASIDTGELFF.

The sample holds one count of this clone. The V gene is TRBV10-3, the J gene TRBJ2-1; TRBD2 matches at 12 bases. In germline, CDR1 is ENHRY, CDR2 SYGVKD. The V and J ends lost 7 bases and 7 bases, in that order; junction bases with no gene match: 11. This CDR3 is built from 16 residues. The CDR3 spells CAINEPSGRAQNEQFF. CDR3 in DNA: TGTGCCATCAACGAACCTAGCGGGAGGGCCCAAAATGAGCAGTTCTTC.

CDR3 sequence: CASSPIAGRNTGELFF. The CDR3 DNA follows: TGTGCCAGCAGCCCAATAGCGGGAAGAAACACCGGGGAGCTGTTTTTT. The rearrangement links TRBV9 to TRBJ2-2, with 8 bases that match TRBD2. CDR1 and CDR2 from the germline V gene are SGDLS and YYNGEE. There are 16 residues in the CDR3. The V and J ends lost 4 bases and 2 bases, in that order; junction bases with no gene match: 7.

J is TRBJ2-3 and V is TRBV7-9; TRBD2 matches 12 bases. V lost 5 bases to trimming and J lost 1 base; unmatched junction nucleotides: 7. Germline-derived CDR1 and CDR2 are SEHNR and FQNEAQ (reference sequence). This CDR3 contains 17 residues. The chain's CDR3 is CASSPRLAGERTDTQYF. CDR3 coding DNA: TGTGCCAGCAGCCCTCGACTAGCGGGAGAGCGCACAGATACGCAGTATTTT.